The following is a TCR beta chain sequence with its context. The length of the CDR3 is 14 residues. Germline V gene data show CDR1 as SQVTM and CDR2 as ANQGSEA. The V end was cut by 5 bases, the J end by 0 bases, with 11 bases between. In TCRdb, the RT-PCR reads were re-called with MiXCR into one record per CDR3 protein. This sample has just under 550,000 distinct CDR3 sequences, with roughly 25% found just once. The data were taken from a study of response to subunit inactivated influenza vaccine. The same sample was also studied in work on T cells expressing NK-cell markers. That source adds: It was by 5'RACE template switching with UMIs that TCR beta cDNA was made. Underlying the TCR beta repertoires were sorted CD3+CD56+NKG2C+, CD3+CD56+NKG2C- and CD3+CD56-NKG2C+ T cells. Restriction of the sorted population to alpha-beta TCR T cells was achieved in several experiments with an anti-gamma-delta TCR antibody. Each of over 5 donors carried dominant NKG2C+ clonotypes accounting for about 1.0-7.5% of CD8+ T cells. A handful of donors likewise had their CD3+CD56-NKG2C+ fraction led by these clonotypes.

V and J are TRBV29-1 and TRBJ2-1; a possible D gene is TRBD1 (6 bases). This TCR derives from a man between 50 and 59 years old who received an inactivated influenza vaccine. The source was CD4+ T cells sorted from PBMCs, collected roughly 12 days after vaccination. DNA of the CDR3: TGCAGCGTTAAGGGCAGGGGCTCCTACAATGAGCAGTTCTTC. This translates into CSVKGRGSYNEQFF.